The 22 T cell receptor beta chains reported below all come from one sample, sequenced in a study of blood T cell repertoires in COVID-19. Sequencing used immunoSEQ multiplex PCR; TCRdb keeps in-frame clones, though not all of them. The table records 150,000 to 200,000 clones, 80% to 90% of them present only once. Source material: peripheral blood. The receptors originated from a woman in her 70s with COVID-19, enrolled during active disease.

The V and J genes are TRBV11-3 and TRBJ1-2, with a weak D call TRBD1 (5 bases). Trimming shortened V by 0 bases and J by 7 bases, and 12 bases separated the two germline ends. Germline V CDR1 and CDR2: SGHNT, YENEEA. The CDR3 sequence is 14 residues long. DNA of the CDR3: TGTGCCAGCAGCTTAGATCTAGGGGATGGTGGCTACACCTTC. It yields the protein CASSLDLGDGGYTF.

J is TRBJ1-5 and V is TRBV6-5, with 9 bases that match TRBD1. Germline lookup yields CDR1 MNHEY and CDR2 SVGAGI. V dropped 5 bases and J dropped 6; count of bases not matched to a gene: 5. The CDR3 runs 14 residues. The CDR3 DNA is TGTGCCAGCAGTCCTACAGGGGGCAGTCAGCCCCAGCATTTT. As protein: CASSPTGGSQPQHF.

This clone was seen a handful of times. The chain links TRBV6-5 to TRBJ2-7; D gene unclear. V was trimmed by 3 bases and J by 5 bases, leaving 14 bases between them. CDR1 is MNHEY and CDR2 is SVGAGI in the germline V gene. This CDR3 region has 14 residues. In DNA form, the CDR3 reads TGTGCCAGCAGTTATTCCCGCAGCGACCACGAGCAGTACTTC. This gives the protein CASSYSRSDHEQYF.

V is TRBV5-5 and J is TRBJ1-1, with 7 bases matching TRBD1. Germline loops: CDR1 SGHKS, CDR2 YYEKEE (reference sequence). Germline trimming cut 0 bases from V and 1 base from J; bases unmatched to any gene: 3. The CDR3 is made up of 15 amino acids. Written as DNA, the CDR3 is TGTGCCAGCAGCTTGGAGGACAGGAGGAACACTGAAGCTTTCTTT. This gives the protein CASSLEDRRNTEAFF. Supplemented by reference TRBV5-5 and TRBJ1-1, the full variable domain reads DAGVTQSPTHLIKTRGQQVTLRCSPISGHKSVSWYQQVLGQGPQFIFQYYEKEERGRGNFPDRFSARQFPNYSSELNVNALLLGDSALYLCASSLEDRRNTEAFFGQGTRLTVV.

The chain carries TRBV5-1 and TRBJ1-2; a weak D match, TRBD1 (5 bases). The CDR3 consists of 13 residues. Per the germline V gene, CDR1 is SGHRS and CDR2 is YFSETQ. The V and J ends lost 1 base and 2 bases respectively, with 6 bases between them. The DNA for the CDR3 is TGCGCCAGCAGCTTGTCAGGGAACTATGGCTACACCTTC. It translates to CASSLSGNYGYTF.

This chain connects TRBV11-3 to TRBJ2-7; 7 bases are shared with TRBD2. The CDR3 extends over 15 amino acids. V shed 1 base, J shed 6 bases, and the junction held 9 bases outside the gene matches. Germline values: CDR1 SGHNT, CDR2 YENEEA. The DNA for the CDR3 is TGTGCCAGCAGCTTAGGCGGGGGAACAGCGGGCGAGCAGTACTTC. Protein: CASSLGGGTAGEQYF. Drawing the rest from reference TRBV11-3 and TRBJ2-7, the complete variable domain is EAGVVQSPRYKIIEKKQPVAFWCNPISGHNTLYWYLQNLGQGPELLIRYENEEAVDDSQLPKDRFSAERLKGVDSTLKIQPAELGDSAVYLCASSLGGGTAGEQYFGPGTRLTVT.

V is TRBV27 and J is TRBJ2-3; 10 bases align to TRBD2. J gave up 5 bases and V 3 bases, and 11 bases lay outside the gene matches. Germline V gene lookup returns CDR1 MNHEY and CDR2 SMNVEV (reference sequence). The CDR3 has 17 residues. The CDR3 loop is CASSLSPSGREGDTQYF. As DNA, the CDR3 is TGTGCCAGCAGTTTGTCCCCCAGCGGGAGGGAAGGAGATACGCAGTATTTT.

The gene calls are TRBV7-8 and TRBJ1-5; D might be TRBD1 (5 bases). CDR3 size: 16 residues. Trimming removed 6 bases from V and 2 bases from J, with 17 bases in between. The V gene's germline CDR1 is SGHVS and CDR2 FQNEAQ. CDR3 sequence (DNA): TGTGCCAGCAGTCCACAGCGGGGGAGGGGCAATCAGCCCCAGCATTTT. The encoded protein is CASSPQRGRGNQPQHF.

V and J are TRBV11-3 and TRBJ2-1, with 13 bases matching TRBD2. The CDR3 is 17 residues long. V shed 2 bases, J shed 8 bases, and the junction held 9 bases outside the gene matches. The germline V gene has CDR1 SGHNT and CDR2 YENEEA. The CDR3 DNA follows: TGTGCCAGCAGCTTACTAGGACTAGCGGGAGAGGGATATGAGCAGTTCTTC. Encoded protein: CASSLLGLAGEGYEQFF. The complete variable domain, with remaining parts taken from reference TRBV11-3 and TRBJ2-1, reads EAGVVQSPRYKIIEKKQPVAFWCNPISGHNTLYWYLQNLGQGPELLIRYENEEAVDDSQLPKDRFSAERLKGVDSTLKIQPAELGDSAVYLCASSLLGLAGEGYEQFFGPGTRLTVL.

This chain connects TRBV7-9 to TRBJ2-7; 7 bases are a match to TRBD2. Trimming took 6 bases from V and 4 from J; bases not matched to a gene: 12. CDR1 and CDR2 from the germline V gene are SEHNR and FQNEAQ (reference sequence). CDR3 length: 15 residues. CDR3 region: CASSPTAGPMYEQYF. The CDR3 DNA follows: TGTGCCAGCAGTCCTACAGCGGGACCGATGTACGAGCAGTACTTC.

This CDR3 reads CASSQGEGQGPNQPQHF. The CDR3 DNA is TGTGCCAGCAGCCAAGGAGAGGGACAGGGGCCTAATCAGCCCCAGCATTTT. The chain has TRBV4-2 and TRBJ1-5; 10 bases fit TRBD1. The CDR3 contains 17 residues. CDR1 is LGHNA and CDR2 is YNFKEQ in the germline V gene. After removal of 1 base from V and 4 bases from J, the junction contained 7 bases not matched to a gene.

In DNA form, the CDR3 reads TGTGCCAGCGCGGTCAGTATGAACACTGAAGCTTTCTTT. This encodes CASAVSMNTEAFF. The chain employs TRBV14 and TRBJ1-1; D unresolved. V lost 8 bases, J lost 0 bases, and 10 bases lay in between. The length of the CDR3 is 13 residues. Germline CDR1 and CDR2: SGHDN and FVKESK.

The chain has TRBV20-1 and TRBJ1-2; D possibly corresponds to TRBD1 (5 bases). The CDR3 length is 14 residues. With 4 bases removed from V and 0 bases from J, the gap between germline ends came to 12 bases. CDR1 and CDR2 from the germline V gene are DFQATT and SNEGSKA (reference sequence). In DNA, the CDR3 is TGCAGTGCTACTGAGGACACCTCTAACTATGGCTACACCTTC. It specifies CSATEDTSNYGYTF.

The chain has TRBV30 and TRBJ1-1, with unresolved D. Germline V gives CDR1 GTSNPN, CDR2 SVGIG (reference sequence). V gave up 1 base and J gave up 1 base, with 10 bases separating them. This CDR3 region has 14 residues. The CDR3 sequence is CAWSGVSGNTEAFF. CDR3 DNA: TGTGCCTGGAGTGGTGTTTCGGGGAACACTGAAGCTTTCTTT. The whole variable domain, remainder taken from reference TRBV30 and TRBJ1-1, is SQTIHQWPATLVQPVGSPLSLECTVEGTSNPNLYWYRQAAGRGLQLLFYSVGIGQISSEVPQNLSASRPQDRQFILSSKKLLLSDSGFYLCAWSGVSGNTEAFFGQGTRLTVV.

The J gene is TRBJ1-1, the V gene TRBV18; D is possibly TRBD1 (5 bases). V was pared by 4 bases and J by 3 bases, with 9 bases between. The CDR3 has 13 amino acids. CDR1 and CDR2 (germline): KGHSH, LQKENI. CDR3 coding DNA: TGTGCCAGCTCACGGACCAGGGACACTGAAGCTTTCTTT. Translated: CASSRTRDTEAFF.

The J gene is TRBJ2-7, the V gene TRBV15, with 7 bases identical to TRBD1. CDR1 is LNHNV and CDR2 is YYDKDF in the germline V gene (reference sequence). The length of the CDR3 is 14 residues. With 2 bases clipped from V and 7 bases from J, the junction kept 8 bases outside the gene matches. The CDR3 sequence is CATSRSGTAQEQYF. CDR3 bases: TGTGCCACCAGCAGATCAGGGACAGCTCAAGAGCAGTACTTC.

The rearrangement uses TRBV10-3 and TRBJ1-6; 7 nucleotides match TRBD1. This CDR3 comprises 17 residues. With V trimmed by 3 bases and J by 6 bases, 11 bases remained unmatched. Germline values: CDR1 ENHRY, CDR2 SYGVKD. CDR3 nucleotides: TGTGCCATCAGTGATGACAGGGTGGGGGACTCTAATTCACCCCTCCACTTT. Translating gives CAISDDRVGDSNSPLHF.

The CDR3: CASSTLDSYNSPLHF. For the CDR3, the DNA is TGTGCCAGTAGTACCCTGGACAGCTATAATTCACCCCTCCACTTT. The chain links TRBV19 to TRBJ1-6, with D maybe TRBD1 (6 bases). This CDR3 is built from 15 residues. CDR1 LNHDA and CDR2 SQIVND come from the germline V gene (reference sequence). V shed 4 bases and J shed 3 bases, with 10 bases lying between them.

This clone was picked up one time. J is TRBJ2-7 and V is TRBV29-1, with TRBD1 matching over 8 bases. With V trimmed by 4 bases and J by 6 bases, 8 bases remained unmatched. Germline V gene sequence: CDR1 SQVTM, CDR2 ANQGSEA. The CDR3 sequence is 13 residues long. CDR3 sequence (DNA): TGCAGCGTTGGGGCGCAGGGGGCTGCCGAGCAGTACTTC. It codes for CSVGAQGAAEQYF.

The chain uses TRBV9 and TRBJ2-3; 11 nucleotides agree with TRBD1. J was trimmed by 5 bases and V by 4 bases; bases with no gene match: 6. Germline-derived CDR1 and CDR2 are SGDLS and YYNGEE. The CDR3 has 15 amino acids. The CDR3 coding sequence is TGTGCCAGCAGCACCCCCGGGACAGGGGGAGATACGCAGTATTTT. It specifies CASSTPGTGGDTQYF.

The chain employs TRBV27 and TRBJ1-5; D is undetermined. Germline CDR1 is MNHEY and CDR2 is SMNVEV (reference sequence). Trimming removed 4 bases from V and 6 bases from J, with 16 bases in between. The length of the CDR3 is 15 residues. CDR3 DNA: TGTGCCAGCAGTTCAAGATCTGGGAGAGCTCAGCCCCAGCATTTT. Translated: CASSSRSGRAQPQHF.

The J gene is TRBJ1-6, the V gene TRBV15, with 9 positions matching TRBD1. V was clipped by 6 bases and J by 7 bases; unmatched bases: 4. Germline-derived CDR1 and CDR2 are LNHNV and YYDKDF (reference sequence). CDR3 length: 14 amino acids. This chain's CDR3 is CATRGGTGNSPLHF. CDR3 DNA: TGTGCCACCAGGGGCGGGACAGGGAATTCACCCCTCCACTTT.